This passage covers 26 T cell receptor beta chains from one sample sequenced in a study of T cell repertoires in cytomegalovirus infection (dated by TCRdb to about 2019). Sequencing was performed on an Illumina HiSeq 1500. The public reads were run again by TCRdb, first through fastp at Q25 and then through MiXCR, and only productive beta chains were kept. All rows with the same CDR3 protein become a single entry with the most common DNA and genes. The table for this sample lists under 300,000 distinct CDR3 sequences; more than 9% of them were counted only once. The ten largest account for 1.5% to 2% of the sample. Sequencing input: PBMCs. Receptor source: a human donor in good health (CMV status not recorded). Some clones in this sample may be carry-over from other donors' samples.

In this sample, this clonotype turned up a few times. The chain employs TRBV6-2 or TRBV6-3 and TRBJ1-1; the D gene is possibly TRBD1 (5 bases). V lost 5 bases to trimming and J lost 9 bases, with 16 bases between them. The CDR3 covers 13 residues. The germline gives CDR1 MNHEY, CDR2 SVGEGT. The CDR3 reads CASSTGRGHKAFF. The DNA for the CDR3 is TGTGCCAGCAGTACGGGCCGGGGCCATAAAGCTTTCTTT.

This rearrangement joins TRBV5-1 to TRBJ2-5, with 11 bases lining up with TRBD1. The germline V gene has CDR1 SGHRS and CDR2 YFSETQ. This CDR3 has 15 amino acids. V shed 2 bases, J shed 9 bases, and the junction held 9 bases outside the gene matches. This chain's CDR3 is CASSLEPGQGVPQYF. For the CDR3, the DNA is TGCGCCAGCAGCTTAGAGCCGGGACAGGGGGTGCCCCAGTACTTC.

This clonotype was counted a few times. This chain uses TRBV10-3 with TRBJ2-3, with 12 bases matching TRBD1. The CDR3 loop spans 15 amino acids. Germline V gene data show CDR1 as ENHRY and CDR2 as SYGVKD. Trimming cost V 3 bases and J 4 bases; bases outside gene matches: 2. The CDR3 loop is CAISDGTGGSDTQYF. The CDR3 DNA is TGTGCCATCAGTGACGGGACAGGGGGCTCAGATACGCAGTATTTT.

This clonotype appeared many times. V is TRBV7-2 and J is TRBJ2-5, with TRBD2 as a possible D gene (5 bases). Germline V gene sequence: CDR1 SGHTA, CDR2 FQGNSA. This CDR3 has 14 amino acids. The V end was cut by 10 bases, the J end by 7 bases, with 22 bases between. The CDR3 region is CATSPSGSKGTQYF. The CDR3 DNA reads as TGTGCCACCTCCCCCAGCGGATCCAAAGGGACCCAGTACTTC.

Ten or more counts support this clonotype. The rearrangement links TRBV29-1 to TRBJ1-5; perhaps TRBD1 as D (5 bases). CDR1 is SQVTM, CDR2 ANQGSEA, per germline. Trimming stripped 4 bases from V and 6 bases from J, with 10 bases between. CDR3 size: 12 residues. CDR3 region: CSVGGESQPQHF. The CDR3 coding sequence is TGCAGCGTTGGAGGGGAAAGTCAGCCCCAGCATTTT.

This clonotype was seen ten or more times. This chain links TRBV4-2 with TRBJ2-2; 7 bases are a match to TRBD2. The J segment lost 1 base and the V segment lost 2 bases, leaving 4 bases of the junction unmatched. This CDR3 is built from 16 residues. Germline lookup yields CDR1 LGHNA and CDR2 YNFKEQ. This CDR3 reads CASSQIWEGNTGELFF. The DNA for the CDR3 is TGTGCCAGCAGCCAAATCTGGGAGGGGAACACCGGGGAGCTGTTTTTT.

The J gene is TRBJ2-2, the V gene TRBV7-2; D might be TRBD1 or TRBD2, each matching 5 bases. The CDR3 loop spans 14 amino acids. Germline V gene data show CDR1 as SGHTA and CDR2 as FQGNSA. The V and J ends lost 1 base and 6 bases respectively, with 9 bases between them. CDR3 in amino acids: CASSLGRDPGELFF. CDR3 nucleotide sequence: TGTGCCAGCAGCTTAGGCAGGGACCCCGGGGAGCTGTTTTTT.

This clonotype was counted many times. This rearrangement joins TRBV6-5 to TRBJ1-1; TRBD1 aligns across 8 bases. This CDR3 has 17 amino acids. The V and J ends lost 0 bases and 1 base, in that order; junction bases with no gene match: 7. Germline CDR1 reads MNHEY; CDR2 reads SVGAGI. The CDR3 loop is CASSYSGFTGGNTEAFF. The CDR3 region has the DNA TGTGCCAGCAGTTACTCGGGTTTTACAGGGGGGAACACTGAAGCTTTCTTT.

This clonotype was counted a few times. The chain employs TRBV19 and TRBJ1-1, with D possibly being TRBD1 (5 bases). This CDR3 contains 15 residues. The V and J ends lost 5 bases and 3 bases respectively, with 16 bases between them. Germline CDR1 reads LNHDA; CDR2 reads SQIVND (reference sequence). This CDR3 is CASSPPLGRDTEAFF. DNA for the CDR3: TGTGCCAGTAGTCCGCCGTTGGGGCGGGACACTGAAGCTTTCTTT.

The table lists this clonotype with a few counts. The chain carries TRBV5-1 and TRBJ1-1, with 8 bases matching TRBD1. V lost 1 base, J lost 2 bases, and 7 bases stayed unmatched. This CDR3 has 16 residues. CDR1 SGHRS and CDR2 YFSETQ come from the germline V gene. CDR3 region: CASSLFLTGANTEAFF. CDR3 bases: TGCGCCAGCAGCTTGTTTCTGACAGGGGCCAACACTGAAGCTTTCTTT.

This clonotype was seen at least ten times. CDR3 protein: CASSLVQGRGGYTF. The CDR3 DNA is TGTGCCAGCAGCTTAGTCCAGGGGCGCGGTGGCTACACCTTC. V gene TRBV11-3 combines with J gene TRBJ1-2; tentative D call: TRBD1 (6 bases). Germline V gene data show CDR1 as SGHNT and CDR2 as YENEEA. The V gene lost 1 base and the J gene lost 7 bases, with 13 bases spanning the gap. The CDR3 loop spans 14 amino acids. Drawing the rest from reference TRBV11-3 and TRBJ1-2, the complete variable domain is EAGVVQSPRYKIIEKKQPVAFWCNPISGHNTLYWYLQNLGQGPELLIRYENEEAVDDSQLPKDRFSAERLKGVDSTLKIQPAELGDSAVYLCASSLVQGRGGYTFGSGTRLTVV.

In regard to this clonotype: Being one base from a much bigger clone, this may be a read error. In this CDR3 the conserved last residue, phenylalanine or tryptophan, is missing, so a read error is likely. The V and J genes are TRBV19 and TRBJ1-1; tentatively, D is TRBD1 (5 bases). The V end lost 4 bases, the J end lost 8 bases, and 17 bases lay between the germline ends. The CDR3 is 14 residues long. The germline gives CDR1 LNHDA, CDR2 SQIVND (reference sequence). The CDR3 DNA sequence: TGTGCCAGTAGTACAACTCAGGGAACTTCCGAAGCTTTCCTT. Amino acid sequence: CASSTTQGTSEAFL.

This sequence joins TRBV11-2 and TRBJ2-2, with TRBD1 as a possible D gene (5 bases). Germline V gene lookup returns CDR1 SGHAT and CDR2 FQNNGV. The CDR3 is 15 residues long. Trimming removed 0 bases from V and 1 base from J, with 6 bases in between. Here the CDR3 reads CASSLEGQNTGELFF. Written as DNA, the CDR3 is TGTGCCAGCAGCTTAGAAGGACAGAACACCGGGGAGCTGTTTTTT. The variable domain in full, completed from reference TRBV11-2 and TRBJ2-2, reads EAGVAQSPRYKIIEKRQSVAFWCNPISGHATLYWYQQILGQGPKLLIQFQNNGVVDDSQLPKDRFSAERLKGVDSTLKIQPAKLEDSAVYLCASSLEGQNTGELFFGEGSRLTVL.

The genes are TRBV28 and TRBJ1-2, with D maybe TRBD1 (5 bases). The CDR3 has 14 residues. Germline-derived CDR1 and CDR2 are MDHEN and SYDVKM. Between the trimmed V and J ends, which lost 4 bases and 3 bases, there was a span of 12 bases. CDR3 coding DNA: TGTGCCAGCAGTTCGGGTACAGGATACTATGGCTACACCTTC. This translates into CASSSGTGYYGYTF.

In regard to this clonotype: This may arise from a read error, as a much more abundant clone is one base away. The chain links TRBV6-2 or TRBV6-3 to TRBJ2-1; D tentatively fits TRBD1 or TRBD2 (5 bases each). Deletions cut 11 bases from V and 8 bases from J, with 19 bases between. Germline CDR1 and CDR2: MNHEY and SVGEGT. The CDR3 runs to 13 residues. CDR3 sequence: CARSPRVGDEQFF. DNA for the CDR3: TGTGCCCGCTCCCCCCGAGTGGGGGATGAGCAGTTCTTC.

This clonotype has more than one count but fewer than ten. This chain uses TRBV20-1 with TRBJ1-1, with D possibly being TRBD1 (6 bases). In germline, CDR1 is DFQATT, CDR2 SNEGSKA (reference sequence). The CDR3 is 13 residues long. Deletions cut 0 bases from V and 5 bases from J, with 10 bases between. CDR3 DNA: TGCAGTGCTAGAGAAACAGGGCGGACTGAAGCTTTCTTT. Protein sequence: CSARETGRTEAFF.

This clonotype was seen more than once but under ten times. This chain uses TRBV6-2 or TRBV6-3 with TRBJ1-5; perhaps TRBD1 as D (6 bases). CDR3 length: 12 amino acids. The germline CDR1 and CDR2 sequences are MNHEY and SVGEGT. V was trimmed by 5 bases and J by 10 bases, leaving 12 bases between them. The chain's CDR3 is CASSAQGVPQHF. DNA for the CDR3: TGTGCCAGCAGTGCACAGGGAGTACCCCAGCATTTT.

This clonotype was counted at least ten times. The chain uses TRBV5-1 and TRBJ2-3; 11 positions match TRBD2. CDR3 length: 16 amino acids. With 1 base clipped from V and 2 bases from J, the junction kept 3 bases outside the gene matches. Per the germline V gene, CDR1 is SGHRS and CDR2 is YFSETQ. CDR3 loop: CASSLTSGGPTDTQYF. CDR3 DNA: TGCGCCAGCAGCTTGACTAGCGGGGGTCCCACAGATACGCAGTATTTT.

This clonotype was counted many times. CDR3 coding DNA: TGTGCCAGTAAAGGGCGGGGGATCTACAATGAGCAGTTCTTC. This encodes CASKGRGIYNEQFF. V is TRBV19 and J is TRBJ2-1, with TRBD2 matching over 7 bases. Looked up from germline, CDR1 is LNHDA and CDR2 is SQIVND (reference sequence). CDR3 length equals 14 residues. With V trimmed by 7 bases and J by 3 bases, 6 bases remained unmatched.

This clonotype was found many times. The V call is TRBV7-2, the J call TRBJ1-6; 8 nucleotides match TRBD1. From germline, CDR1 is SGHTA and CDR2 FQGNSA. This CDR3 comprises 16 residues. V shed 5 bases, J shed 8 bases, and the junction held 11 bases outside the gene matches. The DNA for the CDR3 is TGTGCCAGCAGCCGAAATGGACAGGGTCTATATTCACCCCTCCACTTT. Its translation is CASSRNGQGLYSPLHF.

This clonotype was observed many times. V usage is TRBV19 and J usage is TRBJ2-2; 7 bases are shared with TRBD2. The CDR3 extends over 17 amino acids. The germline CDR1 and CDR2 sequences are LNHDA and SQIVND (reference sequence). J gave up 2 bases and V 10 bases, and 16 bases lay outside the gene matches. CDR3 nucleotide sequence: TGTGCCACTAGAAATAGTGGCGGGAGAGGTAACACCGGGGAGCTGTTTTTT. This gives the protein CATRNSGGRGNTGELFF.

This clonotype was counted at least ten times. The genes are TRBV7-2 and TRBJ2-2, with 10 bases fitting TRBD2. The CDR3 contains 21 residues. V lost 2 bases to trimming and J lost 1 base; unmatched junction nucleotides: 16. From germline, CDR1 is SGHTA and CDR2 FQGNSA. In DNA, the CDR3 is TGTGCCAGCAGCTTACGACTCCGTCGGACTAGCGGAGTACTGAACACCGGGGAGCTGTTTTTT. Translation: CASSLRLRRTSGVLNTGELFF. Supplemented by reference TRBV7-2 and TRBJ2-2, the full variable domain reads GAGVSQSPSNKVTEKGKDVELRCDPISGHTALYWYRQSLGQGLEFLIYFQGNSAPDKSGLPSDRFSAERTGGSVSTLTIQRTQQEDSAVYLCASSLRLRRTSGVLNTGELFFGEGSRLTVL.

The chain is built from TRBV4-2 and TRBJ2-1; the D gene is possibly TRBD1 (6 bases). CDR3 length: 14 amino acids. Germline values: CDR1 LGHNA, CDR2 YNFKEQ. V lost 2 bases, J lost 9 bases, and 14 bases lay in between. The CDR3 here is CASSQLQGPVEQFF. CDR3 in DNA: TGTGCCAGCAGCCAATTACAGGGTCCTGTTGAGCAGTTCTTC.

This clonotype was counted at least ten times. The gene calls are TRBV7-2 and TRBJ1-1, with 7 positions matching TRBD1. Looked up from germline, CDR1 is SGHTA and CDR2 is FQGNSA. The CDR3 has 15 residues. V lost 5 bases to trimming and J lost 5 bases; unmatched junction nucleotides: 11. The CDR3 sequence is CASSRPSRGTTEAFF. The CDR3 nucleotides read TGTGCCAGCAGCCGACCCTCCAGGGGGACGACTGAAGCTTTCTTT.

This clonotype was seen at least ten times. This rearrangement joins TRBV2 to TRBJ2-7; D is perhaps TRBD2 (5 bases). Germline V CDR1 and CDR2: SNHLY, FYNNEI. CDR3 length equals 15 residues. The V end lost 2 bases, the J end lost 0 bases, and 11 bases lay between the germline ends. The chain's CDR3 is CASSEKRIFSYEQYF. The CDR3 region has the DNA TGTGCCAGCAGTGAAAAGCGGATATTCTCCTACGAGCAGTACTTC.

This clonotype was detected many times. The rearrangement uses TRBV6-9 and TRBJ1-1, with D tentatively TRBD1 (6 bases). Trimming took off 3 bases at V and 0 bases at J, with 14 bases between the two ends. CDR1 and CDR2 from the germline V gene are MNHGY and SVAAGI. The CDR3 extends over 16 amino acids. The CDR3, as DNA: TGTGCCAGCAGTTACGCTTCGGACAGTCTGAACACTGAAGCTTTCTTT. Its translation is CASSYASDSLNTEAFF.